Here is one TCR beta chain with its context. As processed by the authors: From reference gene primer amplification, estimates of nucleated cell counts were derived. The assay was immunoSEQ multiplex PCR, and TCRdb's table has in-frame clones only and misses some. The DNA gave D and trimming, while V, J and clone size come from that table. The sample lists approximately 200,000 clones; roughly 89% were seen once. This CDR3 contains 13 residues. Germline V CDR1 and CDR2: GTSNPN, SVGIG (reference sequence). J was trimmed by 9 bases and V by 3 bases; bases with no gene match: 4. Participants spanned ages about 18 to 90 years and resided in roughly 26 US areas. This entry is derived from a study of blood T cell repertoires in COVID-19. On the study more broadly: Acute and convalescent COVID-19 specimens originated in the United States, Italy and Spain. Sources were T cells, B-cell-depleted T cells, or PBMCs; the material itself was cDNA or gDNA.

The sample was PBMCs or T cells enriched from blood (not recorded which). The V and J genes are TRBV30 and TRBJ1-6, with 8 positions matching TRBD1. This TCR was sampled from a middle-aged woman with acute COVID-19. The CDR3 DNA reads TGTGCCTGGAGCAGGGGGCGCGGTTCACCCCTCCACTTT. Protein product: CAWSRGRGSPLHF.